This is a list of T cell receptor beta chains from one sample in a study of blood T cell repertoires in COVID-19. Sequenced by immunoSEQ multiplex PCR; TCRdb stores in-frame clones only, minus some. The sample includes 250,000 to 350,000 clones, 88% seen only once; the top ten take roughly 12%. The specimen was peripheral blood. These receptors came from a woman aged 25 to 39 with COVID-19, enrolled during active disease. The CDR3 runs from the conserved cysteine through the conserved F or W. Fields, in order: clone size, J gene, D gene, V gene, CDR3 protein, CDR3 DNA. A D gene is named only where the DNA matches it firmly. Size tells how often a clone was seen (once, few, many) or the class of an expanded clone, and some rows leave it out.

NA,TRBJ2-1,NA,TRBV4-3,CASSPAKLLRNSYNEQFF,TGCGCCAGCAGCCCCGCCAAACTTCTCAGGAATTCCTACAATGAGCAGTTCTTC
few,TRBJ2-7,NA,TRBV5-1,CARGCSDQSPYEQYF,TGCGCCCGGGGGTGCAGCGACCAGTCCCCCTACGAGCAGTACTTC
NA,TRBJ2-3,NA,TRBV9,CASSVRVRADTQYF,TGTGCCAGCAGCGTGCGGGTTAGGGCAGATACGCAGTATTTT
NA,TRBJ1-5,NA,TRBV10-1,CASSESGVNQPQHF,TGCGCCAGCAGTGAGTCGGGAGTAAATCAGCCCCAGCATTTT
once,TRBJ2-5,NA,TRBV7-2,CASSFVSSQRGETQYF,TGTGCCAGCAGCTTCGTAAGCTCGCAAAGGGGAGAGACCCAGTACTTC
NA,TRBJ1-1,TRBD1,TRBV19,CASSTQGAPGTEAFF,TGTGCCAGTAGTACACAGGGGGCGCCGGGGACTGAAGCTTTCTTT
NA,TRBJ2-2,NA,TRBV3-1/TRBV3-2,CASSQANGELFF,TGTGCCAGCAGCCAAGCAAACGGGGAGCTGTTTTTT
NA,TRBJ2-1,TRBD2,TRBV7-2,CASSLWREQYNEQFF,TGTGCCAGCAGCCTTTGGCGGGAGCAGTACAATGAGCAGTTCTTC
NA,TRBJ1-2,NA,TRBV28,CASNHRTLFYGYTF,TGTGCCAGCAACCACAGGACCCTTTTCTATGGCTACACCTTC
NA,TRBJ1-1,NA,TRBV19,CASSILAGAGTEAFF,TGTGCCAGTAGTATTCTTGCAGGGGCAGGCACTGAAGCTTTCTTT
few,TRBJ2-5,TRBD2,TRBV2,CASTQGLAGGETQYF,TGTGCCAGCACTCAGGGACTAGCGGGAGGAGAGACCCAGTACTTC
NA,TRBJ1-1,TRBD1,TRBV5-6,CASSLAGTGGTTEAFF,TGTGCCAGCAGCTTGGCCGGGACAGGGGGCACCACTGAAGCTTTCTTT
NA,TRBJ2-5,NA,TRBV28,CASSLAVGIQETQYF,TGTGCCAGCAGTTTAGCAGTTGGTATTCAAGAGACCCAGTACTTC
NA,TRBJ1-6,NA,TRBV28,CASSKQALNSPLHF,TGTGCCAGCAGTAAACAGGCTTTAAATTCACCCCTCCACTTT
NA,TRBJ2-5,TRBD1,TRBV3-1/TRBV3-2,CASSQGLQGQETQYF,TGTGCCAGCAGCCAAGGGTTACAGGGGCAAGAGACCCAGTACTTC
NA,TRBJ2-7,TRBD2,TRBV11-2,CASSIGLAGEQYF,TGTGCCAGCAGCATCGGACTAGCGGGAGAGCAGTACTTC
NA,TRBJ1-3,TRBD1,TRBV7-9,CASSLGSGGSGNTIYF,TGTGCCAGCAGCTTAGGATCAGGGGGTTCTGGAAACACCATATATTTT
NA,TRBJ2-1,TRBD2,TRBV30,CAWSGFTAGTSLNEQFF,TGTGCCTGGAGTGGATTCACGGCCGGGACTAGCCTCAATGAGCAGTTCTTC
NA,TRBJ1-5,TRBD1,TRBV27,CASSLLGTGKGNQPQHF,TGTGCCAGCAGTCTACTCGGGACAGGGAAAGGCAATCAGCCCCAGCATTTT
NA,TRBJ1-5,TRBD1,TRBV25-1,CASSIRDSDQPQHF,TGTGCCAGCAGTATACGGGACAGCGATCAGCCCCAGCATTTT
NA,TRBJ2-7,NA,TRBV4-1,CASSQAPSDVSYEQYF,TGCGCCAGCAGCCAAGCCCCTAGCGATGTCTCCTACGAGCAGTACTTC
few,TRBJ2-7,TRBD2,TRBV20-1,CSASPPGGSVGQYF,TGCAGTGCTAGTCCCCCGGGAGGGAGTGTCGGGCAGTACTTC
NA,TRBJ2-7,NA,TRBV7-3,CASSVAGNYEQYF,TGTGCCAGCAGCGTAGCAGGGAACTACGAGCAGTACTTC
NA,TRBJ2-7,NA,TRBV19,CASSREQGRYEQYF,TGTGCCAGTAGTAGAGAACAGGGGAGGTACGAGCAGTACTTC
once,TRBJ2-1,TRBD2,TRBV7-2,CASSLFSSGGFNEQFF,TGTGCCAGCAGCTTATTTTCTTCGGGAGGTTTCAATGAGCAGTTCTTC
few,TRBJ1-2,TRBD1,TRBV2,CACRETGQGTNYGYTF,TGTGCCTGCCGAGAGACCGGACAGGGGACTAACTATGGCTACACCTTC
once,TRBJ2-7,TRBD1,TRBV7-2,CASRQPGQGYEQYF,TGTGCCAGCAGACAACCGGGACAGGGCTACGAGCAGTACTTC
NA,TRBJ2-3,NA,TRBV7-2,CASIPGHTLTDTQYF,TGTGCCAGCATCCCGGGACACACGCTCACAGATACGCAGTATTTT
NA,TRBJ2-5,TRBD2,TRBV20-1,CSASFLAGEETQYF,TGCAGTGCTAGTTTTCTAGCGGGAGAAGAGACCCAGTACTTC
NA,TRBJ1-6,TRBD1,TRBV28,CASSLYRTGVSSPLHF,TGTGCCAGCAGTTTATATAGGACAGGGGTTAGTTCACCCCTCCACTTT
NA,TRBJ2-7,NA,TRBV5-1,CASSLVQQNYEQYF,TGCGCCAGCAGCTTGGTACAGCAAAATTACGAGCAGTACTTC
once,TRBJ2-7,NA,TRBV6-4,CASSDSWRVHSYEQYF,TGTGCCAGCAGTGACTCGTGGCGGGTGCACTCCTACGAGCAGTACTTC
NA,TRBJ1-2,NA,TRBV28,CASSRILGGGYTF,TGTGCCAGCAGTAGAATTTTGGGGGGTGGCTACACCTTC
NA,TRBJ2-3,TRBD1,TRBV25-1,CASSAHRGSSDTQYF,TGTGCCAGCAGTGCCCACAGGGGGTCATCGGATACGCAGTATTTT
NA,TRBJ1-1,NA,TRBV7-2,CASSLGAVTEAFF,TGTGCCAGCAGCTTAGGAGCTGTCACTGAAGCTTTCTTT
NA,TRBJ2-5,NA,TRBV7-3,CASSHGTPQETQYF,TGTGCCAGCAGCCACGGGACTCCCCAAGAGACCCAGTACTTC
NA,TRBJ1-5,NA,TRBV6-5,CAGGQGGNQPQHF,TGTGCCGGGGGCCAGGGAGGGAATCAGCCCCAGCATTTT
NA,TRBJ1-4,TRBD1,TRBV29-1,CSALDRAIGKLFF,TGCAGCGCCCTGGACAGGGCCATTGGAAAACTGTTTTTT
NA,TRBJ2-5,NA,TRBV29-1,CSVTGSQETQYF,TGCAGCGTGACCGGGAGCCAAGAGACCCAGTACTTC
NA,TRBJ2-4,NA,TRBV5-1,CASSRAEGDIQYF,TGCGCCAGCAGTAGGGCGGAGGGAGACATTCAGTACTTC
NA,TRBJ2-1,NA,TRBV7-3,CASSLNSESSYNEQFF,TGTGCCAGCAGCTTAAATAGCGAGAGCTCCTACAATGAGCAGTTCTTC